Listed below are T cell receptor beta chains from one sample, sequenced in a study of blood T cell repertoires in COVID-19. Clones were sequenced by immunoSEQ multiplex PCR, and TCRdb holds only the in-frame ones, with some missing. This table has roughly 300,000 clones, about nine tenths appearing once. The sequenced sample was peripheral blood. Every receptor here comes from a woman aged 40 to 55 who had recovered from COVID-19. The CDR3 runs from the conserved cysteine through the conserved F or W. Each record gives: J gene, CDR3 length, clone size, V gene, D gene, CDR3 DNA, CDR3 protein. D genes are given only for firm matches. Clone sizes are given selectively: once, few, many, or a class where the clone is expanded.

TRBJ2-3 16 . TRBV3-1/TRBV3-2 . TGTGCCAGCAGCCTTTTACAGGGTGGGGGCACAGATACGCAGTATTTT CASSLLQGGGTDTQYF
TRBJ2-7 13 few TRBV13 . TGTGCCAGCAGCTTTCCCAGCTCCTACGAGCAGTACTTC CASSFPSSYEQYF
TRBJ2-2 17 . TRBV5-1 TRBD2 TGCGCCAGCAGCTTGTACCCCGGGACTAGTGACACCGGGGAGCTGTTTTTT CASSLYPGTSDTGELFF
TRBJ1-2 13 . TRBV12-3/TRBV12-4 TRBD1 TGTGCCAGCAGTCCCCAGGGGGCGGATGGCTACACCTTC CASSPQGADGYTF
TRBJ2-1 15 . TRBV7-2 TRBD1 TGTGCCAGCAGCTTAAGGGGACAGGGCTACAATGAGCAGTTCTTC CASSLRGQGYNEQFF
TRBJ1-1 14 . TRBV7-9 TRBD1 TGTGCCAGCAGCCGACAGGGGGTGAGCACTGAAGCTTTCTTT CASSRQGVSTEAFF
TRBJ1-6 17 few TRBV27 . TGTGCCAGCGCTAGACAGCTTCTGAGCTCCTATAATTCACCCCTCCACTTT CASARQLLSSYNSPLHF
TRBJ1-5 19 . TRBV7-2 . TGTGCCAGCAGCCCCCAGGGAGGATTATCTATTTATAGCAATCAGCCCCAGCATTTT CASSPQGGLSIYSNQPQHF
TRBJ2-2 15 . TRBV7-9 TRBD1 TGTGCCAGCAGCTGGGGACAGGTCCGGGGCGGGGAGCTGTTTTTT CASSWGQVRGGELFF
TRBJ2-7 12 . TRBV11-2 . TGTGCCAGCAGCTTCGGAGGGGTCGAGCAGTACTTC CASSFGGVEQYF
TRBJ1-3 14 . TRBV30 . TGTGCCTGGAGTCAGGGTTCTATTGGAAACACCATATATTTT CAWSQGSIGNTIYF
TRBJ2-3 11 . TRBV29-1 . TGCAGCGTTCCCTTCGGGGATACGCAGTATTTT CSVPFGDTQYF
TRBJ2-7 13 . TRBV11-2 TRBD2 TGTGCCAGCAGCCCCCGTCGGGGGGGCGAGCAGTACTTC CASSPRRGGEQYF
TRBJ1-3 15 . TRBV2 . TGTGCCAGCAGTGAGGGCAGGGGCTCTGGAAACACCATATATTTT CASSEGRGSGNTIYF
TRBJ1-3 14 . TRBV7-2 . TGTGCCAGCAGCTTATACGGGGGTGGGAACACCATATATTTT CASSLYGGGNTIYF
TRBJ2-1 15 . TRBV6-4 TRBD2 TGTGCCAGCAGCGCACTAGCGGGGGGCTATGATGAGCAGTTCTTC CASSALAGGYDEQFF
TRBJ1-1 13 . TRBV18 TRBD1 TGTGCCAGCTCGAGACAGGGGAACACTGAAGCTTTCTTT CASSRQGNTEAFF
TRBJ1-2 13 . TRBV30 . TGTGCCTGGACCCCGTTGGGAGTCTATGGCTACACCTTC CAWTPLGVYGYTF
TRBJ2-1 15 few TRBV6-1 TRBD2 TGTGCCAGCAGTGAGGCTAGCGGGGGCTACAATGAGCAGTTCTTC CASSEASGGYNEQFF
TRBJ1-2 13 . TRBV11-2 TRBD1 TGTGCCAGCAGCTCCAGGGGGAACTATGGCTACACCTTC CASSSRGNYGYTF
TRBJ2-3 12 . TRBV19 . TGTGCCAGTAGTAACAGGGCAGATACGCAGTATTTT CASSNRADTQYF
TRBJ2-1 14 . TRBV3-1/TRBV3-2 TRBD1 TGTGCCAGCAGCCACCCCGGACAGGGGGATGAGCAGTTCTTC CASSHPGQGDEQFF
TRBJ1-1 18 . TRBV4-1 . TGCGCCAGCAGCCAGGATCCGCCGGGACAAACTCTCAACACTGAAGCTTTCTTT CASSQDPPGQTLNTEAFF
TRBJ2-3 16 . TRBV9 TRBD2 TGTGCCAGCAGCCAACTAGCGGGGGGGCCCACAGATACGCAGTATTTT CASSQLAGGPTDTQYF
TRBJ1-4 15 . TRBV27 TRBD1 TGTGCCAGCAGTCCCTGGACAGGGTCGCGAGAAAAACTGTTTTTT CASSPWTGSREKLFF
TRBJ1-2 11 . TRBV2 . TGTGCCAGCAGTGTAGCCGGGGGCTACACCTTC CASSVAGGYTF
TRBJ1-1 13 . TRBV2 TRBD1 TGTGCCAGCATCCAGGGGGGGAACACTGAAGCTTTCTTT CASIQGGNTEAFF
TRBJ1-1 14 . TRBV19 . TGTGCCAGTAGACAGGGTATAGAGGATGGTGAAGCTTTCTTT CASRQGIEDGEAFF
TRBJ2-7 12 . TRBV7-9 . TGTGCCAGCAGCCGGGGTTGGGACGAGCAGTACTTC CASSRGWDEQYF
TRBJ1-1 15 . TRBV7-9 . TGTGCCAGCAGCTTAAGTCTTTTGGGGAGCACTGAAGCTTTCTTT CASSLSLLGSTEAFF
TRBJ1-2 17 . TRBV3-1/TRBV3-2 TRBD1 TGTGCCAGCAGCCAATACAGGGGGACCTCTATCATCTATGGCTACACCTTC CASSQYRGTSIIYGYTF
TRBJ2-5 13 . TRBV7-7 . TGTGCCAGCAGCTTAGACAGGGAAGAGACCCAGTACTTC CASSLDREETQYF
TRBJ1-2 14 . TRBV5-1 TRBD1 TGCGCCAGCGCTTTTCCCCGGACAGGCTATGGCTACACCTTC CASAFPRTGYGYTF
TRBJ1-2 14 . TRBV5-1 . TGCGCCAGCAGCTTGGGTCTCAGGGGCTATGGCTACACCTTC CASSLGLRGYGYTF
TRBJ2-7 10 many TRBV20-1 . TGCAGTGTCGGGAGATACGAGCAGTACTTC CSVGRYEQYF
TRBJ2-2 18 . TRBV4-2 TRBD2 TGTGCCAGCAGCCAACCGACTAGCGGGGGGGCCTGGACCGGGGAGCTGTTTTTT CASSQPTSGGAWTGELFF
TRBJ1-5 15 . TRBV2 TRBD1 TGTGCCAGCAGGCCATCTCAGGGGGGCTATCAGCCCCAGCATTTT CASRPSQGGYQPQHF
TRBJ1-1 14 . TRBV4-3 . TGCGCCAGCAGCCAACCCGGGGGGAACACTGAAGCTTTCTTT CASSQPGGNTEAFF
TRBJ1-1 12 . TRBV10-3 TRBD1 TGTGCCGTACAGGGGGCAAGCACTGAAGCTTTCTTT CAVQGASTEAFF
TRBJ1-2 15 . TRBV5-1 TRBD1 TGCGCCAGCAGCCCCCGGGACAGGAATTTCTATGGCTACACCTTC CASSPRDRNFYGYTF